The 13 T cell receptor beta chains reported below all come from one sample, sequenced in a study of Graves' ophthalmopathy and Graves' hyperthyroidism. RNA transcripts yielded amplified TCR beta CDR3 regions. HTBI primers served in a first-round RT-PCR, which a second-round multiplex PCR followed. TCRdb reprocessed the multiplex PCR reads via MiXCR and lists one record per CDR3 protein. Of roughly 220,000 distinct CDR3 sequences in the sample, 45% were seen once. Sequencing input: peripheral blood. Receptor source: an adult man with Graves' ophthalmopathy.

In this sample, this clonotype turned up a few times. V usage is TRBV2 and J usage is TRBJ2-5; 13 bases fit TRBD2. Trimming at V came to 4 bases and at J to 5 bases, leaving 7 bases not matched to a gene. The CDR3 runs 16 residues. From germline, CDR1 is SNHLY and CDR2 FYNNEI. CDR3 loop: CASSAGTSGTFETQYF. Here the CDR3 DNA reads TGTGCCAGCAGTGCGGGGACTAGCGGGACCTTTGAGACCCAGTACTTC. Full variable domain (rest looked up from reference TRBV2 and TRBJ2-5): EPEVTQTPSHQVTQMGQEVILRCVPISNHLYFYWYRQILGQKVEFLVSFYNNEISEKSEIFDDQFSVERPDGSNFTLKIRSTKLEDSAMYFCASSAGTSGTFETQYFGPGTRLLVL.

The CDR3 loop is CATSSGQGDGYTF. CDR3 nucleotides: TGTGCCACCAGCAGTGGACAGGGGGATGGCTACACCTTC. The chain is built from TRBV15 and TRBJ1-2, with 10 positions matching TRBD1. CDR3 length equals 13 residues. V lost 3 bases to trimming and J lost 6 bases; unmatched junction nucleotides: 1. Germline V lookup: CDR1 LNHNV, CDR2 YYDKDF (reference sequence).

This chain connects TRBV7-8 to TRBJ2-7; the D is unclear. The CDR3 loop spans 12 amino acids. The germline CDR1 and CDR2 sequences are SGHVS and FQNEAQ. V dropped 2 bases and J dropped 5 bases, with 7 bases sitting between them. In DNA form, the CDR3 reads TGTGCCAGCAGCTTACTTAGGAACGAGCAGTACTTC. Translated, it gives CASSLLRNEQYF. Together with reference TRBV7-8 and TRBJ2-7, the CDR3 gives the full variable domain: GAGVSQSPRYKVAKRGQDVALRCDPISGHVSLFWYQQALGQGPEFLTYFQNEAQLDKSGLPSDRFFAERPEGSVSTLKIQRTQQEDSAVYLCASSLLRNEQYFGPGTRLTVT.

The genes are TRBV10-3 and TRBJ2-2; D is possibly TRBD2 (6 bases). Trimming removed 10 bases at V and 1 base at J, with 13 bases between. Germline V lookup: CDR1 ENHRY, CDR2 SYGVKD. The CDR3 has 14 residues. CDR3: CASAGTENTGELFF. Here the CDR3 DNA reads TGTGCCAGTGCCGGGACTGAGAACACCGGGGAGCTGTTTTTT.

A few counts support this clonotype. This chain joins TRBV29-1 and TRBJ2-5, with TRBD2 identical over 9 bases. The germline gives CDR1 SQVTM, CDR2 ANQGSEA. The CDR3 runs 13 residues. The V gene end was trimmed by 3 bases and the J gene end by 5 bases; junction bases not matched to a gene: 4. The CDR3 is CSVEGTSGETQYF. The CDR3 coding sequence is TGCAGCGTTGAGGGTACTAGCGGGGAGACCCAGTACTTC. Complete variable domain (other parts from reference TRBV29-1 and TRBJ2-5): SAVISQKPSRDICQRGTSLTIQCQVDSQVTMMFWYRQQPGQSLTLIATANQGSEATYESGFVIDKFPISRPNLTFSTLTVSNMSPEDSSIYLCSVEGTSGETQYFGPGTRLLVL.

With respect to this clonotype: A read error is possible here, since a much larger clone lies one base away. The chain employs TRBV24-1 and TRBJ1-4; D unclear. CDR1 is KGHDR and CDR2 is SFDVKD in the germline V gene. The CDR3 has 13 residues. With 6 bases removed from V and 0 bases from J, the gap between germline ends came to 4 bases. The CDR3 loop reads CATSRSTNEKLFF. Here the CDR3 DNA reads TGTGCCACCAGTAGGTCAACTAATGAAAAACTGTTTTTT.

Comments on this clonotype: This may be a read error, as it is one base from a much larger clone. The chain recombines TRBV20-1 with TRBJ1-6, with D possibly being TRBD1 (6 bases). The CDR3 runs 14 residues. The V gene's germline CDR1 is DFQATT and CDR2 SNEGSKA (reference sequence). CDR3 loop: CSARDGTGYSSLHF. CDR3 coding DNA: TGCAGTGCTAGAGACGGTACAGGGTATTCATCCCTCCACTTT.

J is TRBJ1-5 and V is TRBV2; 10 bases line up with TRBD2. The closer fit of TRBJ2-3 to the DNA end suggests the J call may be wrong. The CDR3 runs to 14 residues. Germline CDR1 reads SNHLY; CDR2 reads FYNNEI. CDR3 protein: CASRASGSSDTQYF. In DNA, the CDR3 is TGTGCCAGCAGGGCTAGCGGGAGCTCAGATACGCAGTATTTT.

This clonotype occurred a few times. The V and J genes are TRBV20-1 and TRBJ1-1, with unresolved D. The germline V and J ends were trimmed by 3 bases and 12 bases, with 8 bases remaining between them. Germline V gene sequence: CDR1 DFQATT, CDR2 SNEGSKA (reference sequence). The CDR3 covers 9 residues. CDR3 DNA sequence: TGCAGTGCTAGCGGGATAACTTTCTTT. As protein: CSASGITFF.

This clonotype has only a few counts. The chain employs TRBV5-1 and TRBJ1-1; D ambiguous. The CDR3 has 14 amino acids. Germline V CDR1 and CDR2: SGHRS, YFSETQ. V lost 0 bases, J lost 1 base, and 7 bases lay in between. The CDR3 here is CASSLEGSNTEAFF. The CDR3, as DNA: TGCGCCAGCAGCTTGGAGGGTTCGAACACTGAAGCTTTCTTT.

The chain links TRBV11-1 to TRBJ1-2; D is unresolved. From germline, CDR1 is SGHAT and CDR2 FQDESV (reference sequence). The ends were cut back, 5 bases at V and 5 bases at J, with 18 bases in the middle. The CDR3 has 15 amino acids. CDR3 bases: TGTGCCAGCAGCGTCGGGCGCCTTTATGAGTATGGCTACACCTTC. Amino acids: CASSVGRLYEYGYTF. The variable domain in full, completed from reference TRBV11-1 and TRBJ1-2, reads EAEVAQSPRYKITEKSQAVAFWCDPISGHATLYWYRQILGQGPELLVQFQDESVVDDSQLPKDRFSAERLKGVDSTLKIQPAELGDSAMYLCASSVGRLYEYGYTFGSGTRLTVV.

This clonotype was detected a few times. The V and J genes are TRBV20-1 and TRBJ1-1, with 7 bases identical to TRBD1. Germline V CDR1 and CDR2: DFQATT, SNEGSKA (reference sequence). V lost 2 bases and J lost 6; bases outside the gene matches: 6. This CDR3 region has 13 residues. The CDR3 here is CSARTGARAEAFF. The CDR3 coding sequence is TGCAGTGCTAGAACAGGGGCGAGAGCTGAAGCTTTCTTT.

V usage is TRBV5-1 and J usage is TRBJ1-1, with 7 bases that match TRBD1. Germline V lookup: CDR1 SGHRS, CDR2 YFSETQ. The length of the CDR3 is 13 residues. The V gene end was trimmed by 3 bases and the J gene end by 4 bases; junction bases not matched to a gene: 3. The CDR3 region has the DNA TGCGCCAGCAGCTACTCAGGGGGCACTGAAGCTTTCTTT. It is translated as CASSYSGGTEAFF.